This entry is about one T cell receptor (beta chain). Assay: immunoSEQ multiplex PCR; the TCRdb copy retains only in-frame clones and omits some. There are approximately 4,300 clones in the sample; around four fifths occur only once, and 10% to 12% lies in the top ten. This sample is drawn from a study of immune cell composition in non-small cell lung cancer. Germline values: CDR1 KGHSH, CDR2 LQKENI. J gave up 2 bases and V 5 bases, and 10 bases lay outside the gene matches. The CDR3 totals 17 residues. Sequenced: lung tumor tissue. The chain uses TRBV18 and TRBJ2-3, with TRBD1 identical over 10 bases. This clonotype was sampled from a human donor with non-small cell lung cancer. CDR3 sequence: CASSKGQGLDLTDTQYF. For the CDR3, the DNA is TGTGCCAGCTCAAAGGGACAGGGGCTAGATCTCACAGATACGCAGTATTTT.